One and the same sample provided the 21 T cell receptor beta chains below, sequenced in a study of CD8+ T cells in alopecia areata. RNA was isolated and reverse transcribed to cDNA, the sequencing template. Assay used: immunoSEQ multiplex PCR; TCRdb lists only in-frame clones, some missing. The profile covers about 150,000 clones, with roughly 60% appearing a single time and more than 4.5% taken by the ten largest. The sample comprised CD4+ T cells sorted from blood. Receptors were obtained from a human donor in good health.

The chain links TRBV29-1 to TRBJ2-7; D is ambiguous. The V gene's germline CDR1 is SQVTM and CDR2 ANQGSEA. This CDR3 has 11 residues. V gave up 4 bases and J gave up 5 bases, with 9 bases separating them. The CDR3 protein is CSVGEIHEQYF. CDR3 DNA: TGCAGCGTTGGCGAGATCCACGAGCAGTACTTC.

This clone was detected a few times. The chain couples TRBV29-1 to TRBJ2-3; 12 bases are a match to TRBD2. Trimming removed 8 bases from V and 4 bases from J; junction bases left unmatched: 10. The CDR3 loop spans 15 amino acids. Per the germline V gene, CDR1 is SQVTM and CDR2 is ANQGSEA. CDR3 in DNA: TGCAGCACTCACTCTAGCGGGAGGGCTTCAGATACGCAGTATTTT. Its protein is CSTHSSGRASDTQYF.

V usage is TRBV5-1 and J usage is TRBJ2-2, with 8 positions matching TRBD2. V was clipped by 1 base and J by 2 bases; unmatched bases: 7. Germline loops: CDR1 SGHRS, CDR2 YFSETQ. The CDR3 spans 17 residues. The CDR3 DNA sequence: TGCGCCAGCAGCTTGAGGGTAGCGGGAAGAAACACCGGGGAGCTGTTTTTT. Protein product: CASSLRVAGRNTGELFF.

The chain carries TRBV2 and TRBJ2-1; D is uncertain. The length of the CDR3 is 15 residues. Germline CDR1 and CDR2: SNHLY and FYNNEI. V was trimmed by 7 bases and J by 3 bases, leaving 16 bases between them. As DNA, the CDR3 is TGTGCCAGCATGACTCACGGCGGAGACTACAATGAGCAGTTCTTC. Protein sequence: CASMTHGGDYNEQFF.

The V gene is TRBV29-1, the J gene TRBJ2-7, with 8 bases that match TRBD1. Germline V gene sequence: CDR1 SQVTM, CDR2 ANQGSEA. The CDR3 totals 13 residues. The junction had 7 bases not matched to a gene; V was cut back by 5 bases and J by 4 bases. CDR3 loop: CSVPGQGTYEQYF. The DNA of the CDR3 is TGCAGCGTTCCCGGACAGGGAACTTACGAGCAGTACTTC.

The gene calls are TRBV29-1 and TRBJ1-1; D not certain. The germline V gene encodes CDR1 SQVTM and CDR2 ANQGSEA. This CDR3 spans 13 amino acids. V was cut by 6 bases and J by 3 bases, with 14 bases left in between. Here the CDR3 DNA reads TGCAGCGTGACCTTCGGTTTCGACACTGAAGCTTTCTTT. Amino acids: CSVTFGFDTEAFF. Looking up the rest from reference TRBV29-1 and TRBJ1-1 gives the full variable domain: SAVISQKPSRDICQRGTSLTIQCQVDSQVTMMFWYRQQPGQSLTLIATANQGSEATYESGFVIDKFPISRPNLTFSTLTVSNMSPEDSSIYLCSVTFGFDTEAFFGQGTRLTVV.

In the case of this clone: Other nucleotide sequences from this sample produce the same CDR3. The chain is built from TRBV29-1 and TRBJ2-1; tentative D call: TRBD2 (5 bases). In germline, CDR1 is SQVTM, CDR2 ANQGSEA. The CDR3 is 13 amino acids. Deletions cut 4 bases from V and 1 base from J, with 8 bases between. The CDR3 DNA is TGCAGCGTTGGCGGGTCGTCCTACAATGAGCAGTTCTTC. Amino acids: CSVGGSSYNEQFF.

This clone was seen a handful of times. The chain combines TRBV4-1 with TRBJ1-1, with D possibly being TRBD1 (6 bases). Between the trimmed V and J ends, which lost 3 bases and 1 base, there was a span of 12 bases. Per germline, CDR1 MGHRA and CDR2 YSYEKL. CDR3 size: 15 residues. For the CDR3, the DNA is TGCGCCAGCAGCCAGCCGACAGGAAAGAACACTGAAGCTTTCTTT. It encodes CASSQPTGKNTEAFF.

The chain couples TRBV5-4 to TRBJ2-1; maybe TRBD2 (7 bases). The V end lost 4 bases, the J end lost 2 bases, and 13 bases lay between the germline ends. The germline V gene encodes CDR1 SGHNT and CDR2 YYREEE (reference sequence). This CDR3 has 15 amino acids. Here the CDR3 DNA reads TGTGCCAGCAGCCCCGAGGGGGGGCCCTACAATGAGCAGTTCTTC. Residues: CASSPEGGPYNEQFF. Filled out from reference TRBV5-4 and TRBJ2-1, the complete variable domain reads ETGVTQSPTHLIKTRGQQVTLRCSSQSGHNTVSWYQQALGQGPQFIFQYYREEENGRGNFPPRFSGLQFPNYSSELNVNALELDDSALYLCASSPEGGPYNEQFFGPGTRLTVL.

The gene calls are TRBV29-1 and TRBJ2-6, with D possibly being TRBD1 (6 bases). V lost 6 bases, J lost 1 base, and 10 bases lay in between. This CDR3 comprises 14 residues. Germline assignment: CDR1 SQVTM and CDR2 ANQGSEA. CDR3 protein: CSVPQGSGANVLTF. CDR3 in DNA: TGCAGCGTCCCACAGGGATCTGGGGCCAACGTCCTGACTTTC. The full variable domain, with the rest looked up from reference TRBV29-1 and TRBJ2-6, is SAVISQKPSRDICQRGTSLTIQCQVDSQVTMMFWYRQQPGQSLTLIATANQGSEATYESGFVIDKFPISRPNLTFSTLTVSNMSPEDSSIYLCSVPQGSGANVLTFGAGSRLTVL.

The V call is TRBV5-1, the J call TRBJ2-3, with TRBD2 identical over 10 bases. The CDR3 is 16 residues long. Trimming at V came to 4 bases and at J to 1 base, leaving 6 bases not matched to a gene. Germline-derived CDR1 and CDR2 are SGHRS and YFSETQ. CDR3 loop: CASSRSGRAGTDTQYF. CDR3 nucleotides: TGCGCCAGCAGCCGGAGCGGGAGGGCAGGCACAGATACGCAGTATTTT.

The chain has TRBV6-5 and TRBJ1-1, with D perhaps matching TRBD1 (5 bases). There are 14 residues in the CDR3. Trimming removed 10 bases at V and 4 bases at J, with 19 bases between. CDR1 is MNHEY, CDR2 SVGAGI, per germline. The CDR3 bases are TGTGCCACCCTAAGGGGTTGGGGCGGCACTGAAGCTTTCTTT. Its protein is CATLRGWGGTEAFF.

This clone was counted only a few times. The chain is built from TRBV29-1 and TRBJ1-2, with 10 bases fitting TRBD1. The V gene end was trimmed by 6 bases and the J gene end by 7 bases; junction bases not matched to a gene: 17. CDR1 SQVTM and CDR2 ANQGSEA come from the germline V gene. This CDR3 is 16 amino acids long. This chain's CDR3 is CSVGSPGTGVSRGYTF. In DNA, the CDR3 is TGCAGCGTGGGGAGCCCCGGGACAGGGGTTTCTCGTGGCTACACCTTC.

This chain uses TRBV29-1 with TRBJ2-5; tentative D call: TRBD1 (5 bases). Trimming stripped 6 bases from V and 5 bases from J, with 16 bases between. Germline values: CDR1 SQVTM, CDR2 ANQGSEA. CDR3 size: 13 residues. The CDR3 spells CSVQGSSSETQYF. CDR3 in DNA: TGCAGCGTGCAGGGTAGCAGTAGTGAGACCCAGTACTTC.

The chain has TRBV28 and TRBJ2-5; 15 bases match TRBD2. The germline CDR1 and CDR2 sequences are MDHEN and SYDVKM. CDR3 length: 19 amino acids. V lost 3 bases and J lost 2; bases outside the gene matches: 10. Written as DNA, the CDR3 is TGTGCCAGCAGTTTCGGACTAGCGGGAGGGCGAACCCGTCAAGAGACCCAGTACTTC. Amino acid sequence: CASSFGLAGGRTRQETQYF.

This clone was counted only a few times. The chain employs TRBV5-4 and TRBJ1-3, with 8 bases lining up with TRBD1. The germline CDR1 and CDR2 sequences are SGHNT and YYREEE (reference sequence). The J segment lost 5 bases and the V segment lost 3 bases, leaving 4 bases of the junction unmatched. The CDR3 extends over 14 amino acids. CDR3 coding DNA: TGTGCCAGCAGCTCCGGACAGGGCAGAAACACCATATATTTT. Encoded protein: CASSSGQGRNTIYF.

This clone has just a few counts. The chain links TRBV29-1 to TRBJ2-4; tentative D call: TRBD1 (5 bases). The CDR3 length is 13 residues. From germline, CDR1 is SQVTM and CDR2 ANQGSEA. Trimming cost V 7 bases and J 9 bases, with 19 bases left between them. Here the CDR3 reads CSAAGQGLGIQYF. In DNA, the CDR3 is TGCAGCGCTGCTGGGCAGGGATTGGGCATTCAGTACTTC.

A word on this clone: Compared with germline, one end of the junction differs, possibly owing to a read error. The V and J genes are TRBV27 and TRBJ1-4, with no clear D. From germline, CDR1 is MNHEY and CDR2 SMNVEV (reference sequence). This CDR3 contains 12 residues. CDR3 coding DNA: TGTGCCAGCAAAACAACCAATGAAAAACTGTTTTTT. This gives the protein CASKTTNEKLFF.

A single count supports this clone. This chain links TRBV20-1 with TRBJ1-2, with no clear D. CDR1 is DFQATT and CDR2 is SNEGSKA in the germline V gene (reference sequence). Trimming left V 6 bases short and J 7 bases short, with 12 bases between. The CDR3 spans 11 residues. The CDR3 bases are TGCAGTGCCCGAGAGGACTTTGGCTACACCTTC. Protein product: CSAREDFGYTF.

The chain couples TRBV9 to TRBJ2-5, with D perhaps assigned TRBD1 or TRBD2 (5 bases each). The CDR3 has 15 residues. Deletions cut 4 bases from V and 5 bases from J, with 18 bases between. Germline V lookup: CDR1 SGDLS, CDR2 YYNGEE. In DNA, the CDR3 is TGTGCCAGCAGCCCTCGGGACGGATTGGCGGAGACCCAGTACTTC. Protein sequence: CASSPRDGLAETQYF.

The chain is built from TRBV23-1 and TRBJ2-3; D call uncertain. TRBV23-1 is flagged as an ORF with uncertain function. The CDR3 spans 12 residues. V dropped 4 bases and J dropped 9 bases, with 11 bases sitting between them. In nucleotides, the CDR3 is TGCGCCAGCAGTCGAATCGGCCAAACGCAGTATTTT. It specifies CASSRIGQTQYF.